This T cell receptor beta chain was captured in a study of T cell responses to AZD1222 COVID-19 vaccine. Study-level results: Mostly white British, mostly female donors; authors suggested clonal diversity may be underestimated. It was only a handful of AZD1222 recipients who were seropositive at baseline.

Germline V gives CDR1 SGHNT, CDR2 YYREEE (reference sequence). Trimming pared 5 bases from V and 4 bases from J, leaving 12 bases between. The CDR3 runs to 13 residues. About this clone itself: Its antigen is as yet unknown.

TCRdb's copy holds only in-frame clones and misses some; the assay was immunoSEQ multiplex PCR. The repertoire has fewer than 200,000 clones, over 80% of them found once; the top ten carry roughly a tenth. The sample was peripheral blood, taken on day 0 of AZD1222 vaccination. The sequence was obtained from an adult in good health. The V call is TRBV5-4, the J call TRBJ1-2, with TRBD1 as a possible D gene (5 bases). The CDR3 sequence: CASRSRGFYGYTF. CDR3 in DNA: TGTGCCAGCAGGTCAAGGGGATTCTATGGCTACACCTTC.